The 16 T cell receptor beta chains below were found in one sample sequenced in a study of cytomegalovirus exposure and HLA in healthy donors. Primers included in the PCR were 60 Vbeta and 13 Jbeta primers. Sequencing used immunoSEQ multiplex PCR; TCRdb keeps in-frame clones, though not all of them. The sample holds about 150,000 clones, approximately 84% seen once. The source material was PBMCs. All receptors come from a woman in her thirties or forties in good health and CMV-seropositive.

This clone was recorded a few times. The V gene is TRBV29-1, the J gene TRBJ1-4; 7 nucleotides align to TRBD1. The V segment lost 5 bases and the J segment 4 bases; nucleotides outside the gene matches: 10. CDR1 and CDR2 from the germline V gene are SQVTM and ANQGSEA. The CDR3 extends over 15 amino acids. In DNA, the CDR3 is TGCAGCGTTAGCCCCGGTGGACAGGATAATGAAAAACTGTTTTTT. This gives the protein CSVSPGGQDNEKLFF.

The genes are TRBV2 and TRBJ2-2; 15 bases match TRBD2. Germline lookup yields CDR1 SNHLY and CDR2 FYNNEI. Trimming removed 7 bases from V and 4 bases from J; junction bases left unmatched: 7. CDR3 length: 17 residues. The CDR3 nucleotides read TGTGCCAGCATTCGGACTAGCGGGGGGGCGGGCACCGGGGAGCTGTTTTTT. This gives the protein CASIRTSGGAGTGELFF.

The chain links TRBV29-1 to TRBJ1-2, with TRBD1 identical over 7 bases. J lost 4 bases, V lost 2 bases, and 16 bases had no gene match. Germline V lookup: CDR1 SQVTM, CDR2 ANQGSEA. This CDR3 contains 17 residues. The CDR3 DNA reads as TGCAGCGTTGAACCCCTTATGACAGGGTTTGTCGGCTATGGCTACACCTTC. It specifies CSVEPLMTGFVGYGYTF.

This sequence joins TRBV30 and TRBJ1-4; D uncertain. Per germline, CDR1 GTSNPN and CDR2 SVGIG (reference sequence). Trimming removed 4 bases from V and 6 bases from J, with 9 bases in between. This CDR3 has 12 residues. The CDR3 bases are TGTGCCTGGAACCCAGTCGATGAAAAACTGTTTTTT. It encodes CAWNPVDEKLFF.

V and J are TRBV7-8 and TRBJ1-2; D is undetermined. In germline, CDR1 is SGHVS, CDR2 FQNEAQ. The CDR3 consists of 15 residues. V gave up 1 base and J gave up 6 bases, with 15 bases separating them. CDR3 nucleotide sequence: TGTGCCAGCAGCTTAGGAGTCGGGGAGAAAGATGGCTACACCTTC. Amino acids: CASSLGVGEKDGYTF.

The V gene is TRBV5-1, the J gene TRBJ1-1, with D perhaps TRBD1 (6 bases). CDR3 length: 14 residues. V lost 2 bases and J 1 base, leaving 9 bases between the germline ends. Germline values: CDR1 SGHRS, CDR2 YFSETQ. CDR3 loop: CASSLGGGNTEAFF. CDR3 sequence (DNA): TGCGCCAGCAGCTTAGGGGGTGGGAACACTGAAGCTTTCTTT.

The rearrangement uses TRBV5-5 and TRBJ2-3; D is undetermined. CDR3 size: 14 residues. V shed 2 bases and J shed 5 bases, with 12 bases lying between them. CDR1 and CDR2 from the germline V gene are SGHKS and YYEKEE (reference sequence). The CDR3 loop is CASSFQGGGDTQYF. The CDR3 DNA reads as TGTGCCAGCAGCTTTCAAGGTGGCGGAGATACGCAGTATTTT.

This clone appeared once. CDR3 in DNA: TGTGCCACCAGCCTCGGACACGCTGGAAACACCATATATTTT. This codes for CATSLGHAGNTIYF. This rearrangement joins TRBV15 to TRBJ1-3; a possible D gene is TRBD1 (5 bases). V lost 5 bases, J lost 2 bases, and 10 bases lay in between. Germline assignment: CDR1 LNHNV and CDR2 YYDKDF (reference sequence). The CDR3 covers 14 residues.

The chain couples TRBV5-1 to TRBJ1-3, with D tentatively TRBD1 (6 bases). Trimming removed 1 base from V and 2 bases from J, with 13 bases in between. CDR3 length equals 16 residues. CDR1 SGHRS and CDR2 YFSETQ come from the germline V gene. The CDR3 region is CASSLSPQGAGNTIYF. As DNA, the CDR3 is TGCGCCAGCAGCTTGTCGCCACAGGGCGCTGGAAACACCATATATTTT.

This clone was seen only once. The rearrangement uses TRBV11-2 and TRBJ2-7, with D maybe TRBD1 (5 bases). Trimming removed 5 bases at V and 1 base at J, with 15 bases between. Germline CDR1 is SGHAT and CDR2 is FQNNGV. CDR3 length: 15 amino acids. The CDR3 DNA reads as TGTGCCAGCAGCGCCCTTAAGGGGTCATCCTACGAGCAGTACTTC. It codes for CASSALKGSSYEQYF.

The chain carries TRBV19 and TRBJ1-2; D call uncertain. Germline V lookup: CDR1 LNHDA, CDR2 SQIVND (reference sequence). The CDR3 is made up of 17 amino acids. The V end lost 0 bases, the J end lost 4 bases, and 18 bases lay between the germline ends. CDR3 loop: CASSIDLWAVQAYGYTF. The DNA for the CDR3 is TGTGCCAGTAGTATAGATCTATGGGCAGTCCAAGCCTATGGCTACACCTTC.

This clone was seen more than once but under ten times. The chain combines TRBV30 with TRBJ1-2; maybe TRBD1 (6 bases). V was trimmed by 5 bases and J by 2 bases, leaving 15 bases between them. Germline V CDR1 and CDR2: GTSNPN, SVGIG (reference sequence). The CDR3 covers 14 residues. In DNA form, the CDR3 reads TGTGCCTGGTGGGACAAACGAAAAAACTATGGCTACACCTTC. This gives the protein CAWWDKRKNYGYTF.

The rearrangement links TRBV5-6 to TRBJ1-3; possible D gene TRBD1, 6 bases. V shed 0 bases and J shed 0 bases, with 10 bases lying between them. Per the germline V gene, CDR1 is SGHDT and CDR2 is YYEEEE. The CDR3 contains 16 residues. CDR3 region: CASSLEGRGSGNTIYF. The CDR3 nucleotides are TGTGCCAGCAGCTTGGAGGGCAGGGGCTCTGGAAACACCATATATTTT.

For this clone: One end of the junction is discordant with germline, which a read error may explain. The CDR3: CSSSPEGLGYTF. The DNA for the CDR3 is TGTTCCAGCAGCCCCGAGGGACTTGGCTACACCTTC. The rearrangement links TRBV7-9 to TRBJ1-2, with D perhaps TRBD1 (5 bases). CDR1 is SEHNR and CDR2 is FQNEAQ in the germline V gene (reference sequence). This CDR3 has 12 residues.

V gene TRBV5-5 combines with J gene TRBJ2-2; D is perhaps TRBD1 (5 bases). The CDR3 is 15 residues long. CDR1 is SGHKS and CDR2 is YYEKEE in the germline V gene (reference sequence). V was trimmed by 2 bases and J by 2 bases, leaving 10 bases between them. CDR3 sequence (DNA): TGTGCCAGCAGCTTAATCCAGGGCAACACCGGGGAGCTGTTTTTT. This translates into CASSLIQGNTGELFF.

CDR3 sequence: CASRSRGTDTQYF. The DNA for the CDR3 is TGTGCCAGCAGGTCGCGGGGGACAGATACGCAGTATTTT. The chain joins TRBV6-5 to TRBJ2-3; 7 nucleotides line up with TRBD2. CDR1 is MNHEY and CDR2 is SVGAGI in the germline V gene. J gave up 3 bases and V 6 bases, and 3 bases lay outside the gene matches. CDR3 length equals 13 residues.